The 2 T cell receptor beta chains below were found in one sample sequenced in a study of T cells in Graves' hyperthyroidism and ophthalmopathy. TCR beta CDR3 sequences were amplified from RNA transcripts. The study used the HTBI primer set for a first-round RT-PCR of the TCR CDR3. MiXCR, run by TCRdb on the multiplex PCR reads, gives a single entry per CDR3 protein. The table records some 530,000 distinct CDR3 sequences, 20% to 25% of them present only once. Source material: blood. Every receptor here comes from a woman aged 65 to 85 with Graves' ophthalmopathy.

This chain joins TRBV25-1 and TRBJ2-3; 9 bases fit TRBD2. The CDR3 runs 17 residues. Germline CDR1 reads MGHDK; CDR2 reads SYGVNS. The ends lost 7 bases at V and 2 bases at J; junction bases unmatched: 13. The CDR3 spells CASKGERSGRYTDTQYF. The CDR3 nucleotides read TGTGCCAGCAAGGGGGAGAGGAGCGGGAGGTACACAGATACGCAGTATTTT.

This clonotype came up a few times. The chain is built from TRBV30 and TRBJ2-5; D unresolved. Germline lookup yields CDR1 GTSNPN and CDR2 SVGIG (reference sequence). V was clipped by 0 bases and J by 6 bases, with 8 bases between them. The CDR3 loop spans 12 amino acids. The CDR3 loop reads CAWSVEAQTQYF. The CDR3 DNA follows: TGTGCCTGGAGTGTTGAGGCCCAGACCCAGTACTTC.